Listed here are 5 T cell receptor beta chains from one sample, sequenced in a study of shared clonotypes between healthy human individuals. Libraries were prepared by immunoSEQ multiplex PCR; TCRdb keeps only in-frame clonotypes and omits some of them. In the table there are over a million clones, about 84% of which are singletons. Material for sequencing was memory CD4+ T cells from PBMCs. The subset denotes: CD45RA-negative fraction. The receptors here all came from a man between 18 and 35 years old in good health. Some clones in this sample may be carry-over from other donors' samples.

The chain couples TRBV21-1 to TRBJ2-5. TRBV21-1 is designated a pseudogene. The CDR3 consists of 15 residues. The CDR3 DNA reads as TGTGCCAGAGTGACGAGGGGAGTGTACCAAGAGACCCAGTACTTC. Its translation: CARVTRGVYQETQYF.

The chain uses TRBV6-6 and TRBJ1-5, with 7 bases identical to TRBD1. V lost 6 bases to trimming and J lost 1 base; unmatched junction nucleotides: 6. The CDR3 sequence is 15 residues long. Germline loops: CDR1 MNHNY, CDR2 SVGAGI (reference sequence). CDR3 DNA: TGTGCCAGCAGGACAACAGGGGACAGCAATCAGCCCCAGCATTTT. Its translation is CASRTTGDSNQPQHF.

The V gene is TRBV7-6, the J gene TRBJ1-4; 10 bases are shared with TRBD1. The V gene's germline CDR1 is SGHVS and CDR2 FNYEAQ. This CDR3 comprises 14 residues. The ends lost 3 bases at V and 7 bases at J; junction bases unmatched: 2. CDR3 loop: CASSLTGGGEKLFF. The CDR3 coding sequence is TGTGCCAGCAGCTTGACAGGGGGCGGTGAAAAACTGTTTTTT.

This sequence joins TRBV7-2 and TRBJ2-1, with D possibly matching TRBD1 (6 bases). The CDR3 runs to 15 residues. Germline V CDR1 and CDR2: SGHTA, FQGNSA. Between the trimmed V and J ends, which lost 4 bases and 2 bases, there was a span of 12 bases. Here the CDR3 DNA reads TGTGCCAGCAGCTCCCGGGACACCCCCTACAATGAGCAGTTCTTC. It is translated as CASSSRDTPYNEQFF.

This clone occurred a few times. The V gene is TRBV25-1, the J gene TRBJ1-2, with 8 bases matching TRBD1. V gave up 1 base and J gave up 5 bases; unmatched junction bases: 9. The CDR3 is 16 amino acids. From germline, CDR1 is MGHDK and CDR2 SYGVNS. The CDR3 loop is CASSELGQGVRYGYTF. The CDR3 coding sequence is TGTGCCAGCAGTGAATTAGGACAGGGAGTGCGATATGGCTACACCTTC.